This T cell receptor (beta chain) was retrieved from a study of monozygotic twins with inflammatory bowel disease. The template-switching step introduced UMIs that carried a 6-nucleotide sample barcode. TCRdb reworked the 5' RACE reads into one entry per CDR3 protein, no DNA. The table for this sample gives over 200,000 distinct CDR3 sequences. CDR3 length: 14 residues. The germline gives CDR1 DFQATT, CDR2 SNEGSKA (reference sequence). The authors isolated total RNA from whole blood without sorting T cells. V usage is TRBV20-1 and J usage is TRBJ2-3; the D call from TCRdb, TRBD1, cannot be confirmed without DNA. Sequencing input: blood. The sequence derives from a human donor with ulcerative colitis or Crohn's disease, or a healthy co-twin of an affected twin (not recorded which). Here the CDR3 reads CSGPGRGRTDTQYF.